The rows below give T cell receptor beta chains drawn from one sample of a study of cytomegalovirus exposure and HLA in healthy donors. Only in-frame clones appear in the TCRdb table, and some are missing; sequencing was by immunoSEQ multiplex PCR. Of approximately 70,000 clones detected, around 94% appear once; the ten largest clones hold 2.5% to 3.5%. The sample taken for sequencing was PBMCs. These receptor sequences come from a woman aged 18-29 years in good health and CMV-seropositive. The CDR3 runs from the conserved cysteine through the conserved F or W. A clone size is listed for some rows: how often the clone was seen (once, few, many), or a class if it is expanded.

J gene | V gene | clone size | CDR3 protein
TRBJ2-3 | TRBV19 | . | CASASGGDTQYF
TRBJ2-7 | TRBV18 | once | CASSPQGTGLNEQYF
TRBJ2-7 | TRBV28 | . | CASSRLQGYEQYF
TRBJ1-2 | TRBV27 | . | CASSTGQGYGYTF
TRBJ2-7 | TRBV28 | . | CATMIGGGFHEQYF
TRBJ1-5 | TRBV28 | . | CASSLAGASNQPQHF
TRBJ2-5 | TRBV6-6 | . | CASRTGSFNQETQYF
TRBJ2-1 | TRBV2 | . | CASKLDRRGDEQFF
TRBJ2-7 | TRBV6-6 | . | CASSLGQGTRQYF
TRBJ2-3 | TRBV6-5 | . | CASSYSTASGTQYF
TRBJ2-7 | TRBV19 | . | CASSMGTGLRYEQYF
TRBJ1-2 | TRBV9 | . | CASSLDRDYGYTF
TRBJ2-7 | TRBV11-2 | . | CASSASGLSSYEQYF
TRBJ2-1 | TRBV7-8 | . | CASRRAVGGDNEQFF
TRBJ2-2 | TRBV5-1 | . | CASSSTGGLGSGELFF
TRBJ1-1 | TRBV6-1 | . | CATSRLNTEAFF
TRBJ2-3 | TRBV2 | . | CASSGPGASTDTQYF
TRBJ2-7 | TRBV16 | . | CASSRTKRHEQYF
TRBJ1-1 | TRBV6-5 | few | CASFDRGRGTEAFF
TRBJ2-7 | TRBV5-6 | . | CASSLAGGPDEQYF
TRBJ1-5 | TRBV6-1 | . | CASSEVGTAYSNQPQHF
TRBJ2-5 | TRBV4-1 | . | CASSPTPSGGVKETQYF
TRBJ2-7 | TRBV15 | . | CATSSGDSSYEQYF
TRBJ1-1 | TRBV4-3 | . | CASSQDRPGMGTEAFF
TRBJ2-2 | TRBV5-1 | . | CASSLDRGNTGELFF
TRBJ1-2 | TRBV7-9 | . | CASSRTSRGYTF
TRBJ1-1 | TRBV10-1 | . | CASSVFEIGGEAFF
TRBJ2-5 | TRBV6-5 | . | CASSYGGLQETQYF
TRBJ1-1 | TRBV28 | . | CASSSPGWNTEAFF
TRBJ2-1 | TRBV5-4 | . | CASSIRQGGDEQFF
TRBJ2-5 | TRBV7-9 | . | CASSLPLAAQETQYF
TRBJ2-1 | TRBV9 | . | CASSVVEQAPLRGLFF
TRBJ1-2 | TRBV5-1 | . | CASSLDQGYNYGYTF
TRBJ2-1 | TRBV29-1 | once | CSAPGLAGDEQFF
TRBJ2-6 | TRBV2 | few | CASSEFGTGKSGANVLTF
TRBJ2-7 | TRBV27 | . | CASNWTRMVLHGEYF
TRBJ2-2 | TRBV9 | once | CASSVISGVTGELFF
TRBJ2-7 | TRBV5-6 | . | CASSFGREQYF
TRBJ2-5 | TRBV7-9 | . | CASSPLTSGIEQETQYF